What follows are 8 T cell receptor beta chains derived from one specimen sequenced in a study of blood T cell repertoires in COVID-19. Some clones are missing from TCRdb's copy, which holds only in-frame ones; the method was immunoSEQ multiplex PCR. The table lists some 110,000 clones, around 80% of them singletons. Input material: peripheral blood. The receptors were gathered from a man aged 50 to 60 with acute or convalescent COVID-19.

The chain employs TRBV18 and TRBJ1-1; TRBD1 matches 7 bases. With 2 bases clipped from V and 1 base from J, the junction kept 4 bases outside the gene matches. CDR1 and CDR2 (germline): KGHSH, LQKENI. This CDR3 comprises 15 residues. The CDR3 DNA reads as TGTGCCAGCTCACCAGGGACAGTGCAGAACACTGAAGCTTTCTTT. This codes for CASSPGTVQNTEAFF.

CDR3 amino acids: CASSLEARNEQFF. The DNA for the CDR3 is TGTGCCAGCAGCTTAGAGGCCCGAAATGAGCAGTTCTTC. The chain has TRBV11-2 and TRBJ2-1; D gene ambiguous. The CDR3 consists of 13 residues. Trimming left V 0 bases short and J 7 bases short, with 7 bases between. Germline values: CDR1 SGHAT, CDR2 FQNNGV.

The rearrangement links TRBV6-1 to TRBJ2-7; perhaps TRBD2 as D (6 bases). This CDR3 comprises 16 residues. The V gene lost 3 bases and the J gene lost 0 bases, with 15 bases spanning the gap. The germline gives CDR1 MNHNS, CDR2 SASEGT. The CDR3 DNA follows: TGTGCCAGCAGTGATCGGGGGTCCGAGAGCTCCTACGAGCAGTACTTC. Its translation is CASSDRGSESSYEQYF.

The V call is TRBV27, the J call TRBJ1-4; D uncertain. Germline CDR1 is MNHEY and CDR2 is SMNVEV (reference sequence). The CDR3 is 14 residues long. Trimming pared 5 bases from V and 10 bases from J, leaving 17 bases between. The CDR3 sequence: CASSVSGEYGKLFF. CDR3 DNA: TGTGCCAGCAGTGTTTCCGGGGAATACGGAAAACTGTTTTTT. Full variable domain (missing parts from reference TRBV27 and TRBJ1-4): EAQVTQNPRYLITVTGKKLTVTCSQNMNHEYMSWYRQDPGLGLRQIYYSMNVEVTDKGDVPEGYKVSRKEKRNFPLILESPSPNQTSLYFCASSVSGEYGKLFFGSGTQLSVL.

The chain carries TRBV7-9 and TRBJ2-7, with D possibly TRBD1 on 5 matching bases. V was trimmed by 5 bases and J by 7 bases, leaving 18 bases between them. CDR1 SEHNR and CDR2 FQNEAQ come from the germline V gene (reference sequence). This CDR3 region has 14 residues. CDR3 amino acids: CASSRPVEPGEQYF. CDR3 DNA sequence: TGTGCCAGCAGCCGTCCTGTGGAGCCAGGGGAGCAGTACTTC. Full variable domain (rest looked up from reference TRBV7-9 and TRBJ2-7): DTGVSQNPRHKITKRGQNVTFRCDPISEHNRLYWYRQTLGQGPEFLTYFQNEAQLEKSRLLSDRFSAERPKGSFSTLEIQRTEQGDSAMYLCASSRPVEPGEQYFGPGTRLTVT.

This clone appeared once. The chain combines TRBV10-1 with TRBJ2-3; perhaps TRBD1 as D (5 bases). The V end was cut by 3 bases, the J end by 3 bases, with 16 bases between. The germline V gene has CDR1 WNHNN and CDR2 SYGVQD (reference sequence). This CDR3 spans 16 amino acids. CDR3 amino acids: CASSEVQGGETDTQYF. CDR3 bases: TGCGCCAGCAGTGAAGTCCAGGGTGGGGAAACAGATACGCAGTATTTT.

The V and J genes are TRBV6-4 and TRBJ2-1; 12 positions agree with TRBD2. From germline, CDR1 is MRHNA and CDR2 SNTAGT. The CDR3 loop spans 14 amino acids. After removal of 3 bases from V and 8 bases from J, the junction contained 2 bases not matched to a gene. The CDR3 here is CASSDSSGRDEQFF. Written as DNA, the CDR3 is TGTGCCAGCAGTGATTCTAGCGGGAGGGATGAGCAGTTCTTC.

The V call is TRBV5-1, the J call TRBJ1-5; no clear D. The CDR3 consists of 15 residues. Between the trimmed V and J ends, which lost 1 base and 5 bases, there was a span of 13 bases. Germline V gene lookup returns CDR1 SGHRS and CDR2 YFSETQ. The CDR3 loop reads CASSLLPGPDQPQHF. CDR3 coding DNA: TGCGCCAGCAGCTTGTTGCCAGGCCCCGATCAGCCCCAGCATTTT.